A selection of T cell receptor beta chains follows, all from one sample in a study of blood T cell repertoires in COVID-19. Data came from immunoSEQ multiplex PCR; TCRdb stores just in-frame clones and leaves some out. The sample holds 150,000 to 200,000 clones, under 90% seen once. The source material was peripheral blood. The receptors were sampled from a woman aged 80 or over with acute or convalescent COVID-19. Both conserved end residues are part of each CDR3. D genes are given only for firm matches.

j_gene	v_gene	d_gene	CDR3nt	CDR3aa
TRBJ2-2	TRBV19	-	TGTGCCAGTAGTACTCCGTCCGGGGAGCTGTTTTTT	CASSTPSGELFF
TRBJ2-3	TRBV2	-	TGTGCCAGTGGAAGGCGGGTAGCGAGAGATACGCAGTATTTT	CASGRRVARDTQYF
TRBJ1-5	TRBV6-2/TRBV6-3	TRBD1	TGTGCCAGCAGTTACGCGGGACAGGGGCGAAGTCAGCCCCAGCATTTT	CASSYAGQGRSQPQHF
TRBJ2-3	TRBV5-6	TRBD2	TGTGCCAGCAGCTTGGTCCCTAGCGGCCCCACAGATACGCAGTATTTT	CASSLVPSGPTDTQYF
TRBJ2-5	TRBV6-1	-	TGTGCCAGCAGTGAAGTCGAAGAGGCGGGACAGACCCAGTACTTC	CASSEVEEAGQTQYF
TRBJ1-5	TRBV12-5	TRBD1	TGTGCTAGTGGTTTGTCCGGGACAGTGAGCAATCAGCCCCAGCATTTT	CASGLSGTVSNQPQHF
TRBJ1-1	TRBV6-2/TRBV6-3	-	TGTGCCAGCAGTGCCCCGGTCACTGAAGCTTTCTTT	CASSAPVTEAFF
TRBJ1-1	TRBV28	-	TGTGCCAGCACGGGCGGGGCTATTAACACTGAAGCTTTCTTT	CASTGGAINTEAFF
TRBJ1-5	TRBV4-2	TRBD1	TGTGCCAGCAGCCAAGAAACCACCACAGGGGGTATCAATCAGCCCCAGCATTTT	CASSQETTTGGINQPQHF
TRBJ1-2	TRBV9	TRBD1	TGTGCCAGCAGCGTAGTTCCGGGGATGGGACAGGGCTATGGCTACACCTTC	CASSVVPGMGQGYGYTF
TRBJ1-1	TRBV10-3	-	TGTGCCATCAGCGGGGGGTGGATGAACACTGAAGCTTTCTTT	CAISGGWMNTEAFF
TRBJ2-5	TRBV28	TRBD1	TGTGCCAGCAGTTTATACAGGGGGAATGAGACCCAGTACTTC	CASSLYRGNETQYF
TRBJ2-5	TRBV2	TRBD2	TGTGCCAGCTGGAGACTAGCGGGCGAGACCCAGTACTTC	CASWRLAGETQYF
TRBJ2-1	TRBV11-1	TRBD1	TGTGCCAGCAGCCGAGGTGGACAGGGGGGCAATGAGCAGTTCTTC	CASSRGGQGGNEQFF
TRBJ2-2	TRBV6-5	-	TGTGCCAGCAGTTACTACTCTAGCCGGGTCGGGGAGCTGTTTTTT	CASSYYSSRVGELFF
TRBJ1-6	TRBV12-3/TRBV12-4	-	TGTGCCAGCAGCAGCGCACATTATTCACCCCTCCACTTT	CASSSAHYSPLHF